One sample yielded the 13 T cell receptor beta chains listed below, sequenced in a study of blood T cell repertoires in COVID-19. The table came from immunoSEQ multiplex PCR; TCRdb's copy has only in-frame clones and leaves some out. The sample has some 250,000 clones; more than 80% are singletons. The material sequenced was peripheral blood. Receptors originate from a man aged 30 to 39 who had recovered from COVID-19.

This chain joins TRBV29-1 and TRBJ1-1; 12 bases are a match to TRBD1. The CDR3 has 16 amino acids. V trimming: 7 bases; J trimming: 6 bases; junction bases outside the gene matches: 15. From germline, CDR1 is SQVTM and CDR2 ANQGSEA. The CDR3 DNA reads TGCAGCGCCACCGGGACAGGGGGCGGCCCGGGGGCTGAAGCTTTCTTT. Translation: CSATGTGGGPGAEAFF.

The rearrangement joins TRBV24-1 to TRBJ2-3; 13 nucleotides line up with TRBD2. V lost 3 bases and J lost 5; bases outside the gene matches: 10. Germline CDR1 and CDR2: KGHDR and SFDVKD. The CDR3 consists of 18 residues. In DNA, the CDR3 is TGTGCCACCAGTGATCGAAAAACTAGCGGGGGGGCCGGAGATACGCAGTATTTT. Protein sequence: CATSDRKTSGGAGDTQYF.

This clone showed up many times. The chain links TRBV3-1 (or the pseudogene TRBV3-2) to TRBJ2-1, with D unresolved. Trimming stripped 1 base from V and 4 bases from J, with 8 bases between. This CDR3 comprises 14 residues. Germline assignment: CDR1 LGHDT and CDR2 YNNKEL (reference sequence). CDR3 coding DNA: TGTGCCAGCAGCCAAGGCGAGAGGTACAATGAGCAGTTCTTC. Its translation is CASSQGERYNEQFF.

This clone was seen only a few times. This chain joins TRBV12-5 and TRBJ1-2; 9 bases map to TRBD1. The CDR3 length is 14 residues. Germline CDR1 reads LGHNT; CDR2 reads FRNRAP. V trimming: 6 bases; J trimming: 4 bases; junction bases outside the gene matches: 6. CDR3 DNA: TGTGCTAGTGGGCACCGGGACAGGGCCTATGGCTACACCTTC. This gives the protein CASGHRDRAYGYTF.

The V gene is TRBV6-5, the J gene TRBJ2-7, with 7 positions matching TRBD1. V was clipped by 5 bases and J by 3 bases; unmatched bases: 10. The germline gives CDR1 MNHEY, CDR2 SVGAGI. This CDR3 spans 15 amino acids. The CDR3 spells CASSRDSGGLYEQYF. The CDR3, as DNA: TGTGCCAGCAGTCGGGACAGCGGTGGACTCTACGAGCAGTACTTC.

The chain is built from TRBV30 and TRBJ2-5, with D perhaps TRBD2 (5 bases). The V gene lost 2 bases and the J gene lost 5 bases, with 6 bases spanning the gap. This CDR3 region has 11 residues. CDR1 and CDR2 from the germline V gene are GTSNPN and SVGIG (reference sequence). CDR3 sequence: CAWSSGETQYF. In DNA form, the CDR3 reads TGTGCCTGGAGTTCGGGGGAGACCCAGTACTTC.

This chain joins TRBV3-1 (or the pseudogene TRBV3-2) and TRBJ2-3; D is possibly TRBD2 (6 bases). Germline-derived CDR1 and CDR2 are LGHDT and YNNKEL (reference sequence). CDR3 length: 16 residues. Trimming removed 4 bases at V and 2 bases at J, with 16 bases between. In DNA, the CDR3 is TGTGCCAGCAGCCCGGGACTCCGCCGGTCCACAGATACGCAGTATTTT. Protein product: CASSPGLRRSTDTQYF.

The rearrangement links TRBV5-1 to TRBJ1-3, with a possible D match to TRBD1 (5 bases). CDR1 and CDR2 (germline): SGHRS, YFSETQ. V was cut by 2 bases and J by 0 bases, with 9 bases left in between. The CDR3 extends over 15 amino acids. CDR3 bases: TGCGCCAGCAGCTTCGACAGCTTCTCTGGAAACACCATATATTTT. Protein product: CASSFDSFSGNTIYF.

The CDR3: CASSLSHMNTEAFF. The CDR3 bases are TGTGCCAGCAGTTTAAGCCATATGAACACTGAAGCTTTCTTT. The J gene is TRBJ1-1, the V gene TRBV27; no definite D call. CDR3 length: 14 amino acids. V lost 2 bases and J 0 bases, leaving 7 bases between the germline ends. Germline CDR1 and CDR2: MNHEY and SMNVEV (reference sequence).

The chain joins TRBV5-1 to TRBJ1-1, with 9 bases lining up with TRBD1. The CDR3 sequence is 14 residues long. Germline trimming cut 4 bases from V and 5 bases from J; bases unmatched to any gene: 6. The V gene's germline CDR1 is SGHRS and CDR2 YFSETQ. The CDR3 region has the DNA TGCGCCAGCAGCCCCTTGACAGGGGGGACTGAAGCTTTCTTT. Its protein is CASSPLTGGTEAFF.

The chain links TRBV15 to TRBJ2-7; TRBD1 is a possible D gene (8 bases). Trimming cost V 5 bases and J 5 bases, with 16 bases left between them. Germline V lookup: CDR1 LNHNV, CDR2 YYDKDF (reference sequence). This CDR3 spans 14 amino acids. The CDR3 here is CATSSRTGRDEQYF. DNA of the CDR3: TGTGCCACCAGCTCTAGGACAGGGAGGGACGAGCAGTACTTC.

About this clone itself: This same CDR3 is encoded by further DNA sequences in the sample. This chain joins TRBV9 and TRBJ1-3; a possible D gene is TRBD1 (5 bases). The CDR3 is made up of 14 amino acids. Per the germline V gene, CDR1 is SGDLS and CDR2 is YYNGEE. Trimming removed 1 base at V and 0 bases at J, with 5 bases between. The CDR3 reads CASSVQGSGNTIYF. CDR3 DNA: TGTGCCAGCAGCGTACAGGGCTCTGGAAACACCATATATTTT.

The count of this clone is one. This chain uses TRBV9 with TRBJ2-5; 9 bases are a match to TRBD2. V trimming: 4 bases; J trimming: 5 bases; junction bases outside the gene matches: 6. The CDR3 spans 14 residues. Germline CDR1 SGDLS, CDR2 YYNGEE. Written as DNA, the CDR3 is TGTGCCAGCAGCCTTAGCGGGGGTCGGGAGACCCAGTACTTC. Residues: CASSLSGGRETQYF.